The 15 T cell receptor beta chains given below trace back to one sample, sequenced in a study of blood T cells in healthy people across ages. Alongside a J-beta primer mix, a sample-barcoded 5' primer served in a second PCR lasting about 7 to 11 cycles. Using its own MiXCR run on the 5' RACE reads, TCRdb lists one record per CDR3 protein. Among more than 500,000 distinct CDR3 sequences, about 26% were seen once, and the ten largest hold over 3.5%. This same sample was also part of a study on T cells of mothers and their children.

Sequencing was done on a sample of blood. The receptors stem from a boy under 10 years old in good health.

This clonotype came up a few times. This chain connects TRBV4-1 to TRBJ2-1; 7 positions match TRBD2. The CDR3 is made up of 13 amino acids. Germline V gene sequence: CDR1 MGHRA, CDR2 YSYEKL. The CDR3 loop is CATSAGEYNEQFF. The CDR3, as DNA: TGCGCGACCTCGGCGGGGGAATACAATGAGCAGTTCTTC.

This clonotype was counted only a few times. The chain links TRBV27 to TRBJ1-5, with D hard to call. The V end lost 2 bases, the J end lost 4 bases, and 9 bases lay between the germline ends. This CDR3 comprises 14 residues. Germline lookup yields CDR1 MNHEY and CDR2 SMNVEV (reference sequence). The DNA for the CDR3 is TGTGCCAGCAGTTTAGGCAGTTATAATCAGCCCCAGCATTTT. It translates to CASSLGSYNQPQHF.

This clonotype has only a few counts. This sequence joins TRBV6-5 and TRBJ1-1; no firm D call. Trimming left V 0 bases short and J 1 base short, with 12 bases between. The CDR3 sequence is 16 residues long. From germline, CDR1 is MNHEY and CDR2 SVGAGI. CDR3 sequence (DNA): TGTGCCAGCAGTTACTCGTCCGGACGGACGAACACTGAAGCTTTCTTT. As protein: CASSYSSGRTNTEAFF.

The genes are TRBV12-3 or TRBV12-4 and TRBJ1-4, with 7 bases identical to TRBD1. This CDR3 comprises 14 residues. With 5 bases clipped from V and 8 bases from J, the junction kept 8 bases outside the gene matches. The CDR3 DNA reads as TGTGCCAGCAGTCAAGGACAGGCCCGGGAAAAACTGTTTTTT. Translation: CASSQGQAREKLFF.

This clonotype was counted a few times. A much larger clone lies one base from this, so it may be a read error. The chain combines TRBV6-6 with TRBJ2-1, with no clear D. In germline, CDR1 is MNHNY, CDR2 SVGAGI (reference sequence). This CDR3 spans 12 amino acids. The CDR3 sequence: CASSFSDNEQFF. For the CDR3, the DNA is TGTGCCAGCAGCTTCTCCGACAATGAGCAGTTCTTC.

The table lists this clonotype with many counts. The genes are TRBV6-6 and TRBJ1-6; 7 bases align to TRBD1. Germline assignment: CDR1 MNHNY and CDR2 SVGAGI (reference sequence). Trimming cost V 5 bases and J 5 bases; bases outside gene matches: 3. The CDR3 extends over 14 amino acids. Written as DNA, the CDR3 is TGTGCCAGCAGTCCCGGACAGGATAATTCACCCCTCCACTTT. Amino acids: CASSPGQDNSPLHF.

This clonotype was counted a few times. The V gene is TRBV27, the J gene TRBJ2-7, with D unclear. This CDR3 is built from 14 residues. Germline lookup yields CDR1 MNHEY and CDR2 SMNVEV (reference sequence). V was trimmed by 5 bases and J by 0 bases, leaving 11 bases between them. The CDR3 reads CASSRAVSSYEQYF. CDR3 nucleotides: TGTGCCAGCAGTCGGGCGGTGAGCTCCTACGAGCAGTACTTC.

This sequence joins TRBV27 and TRBJ2-7; possible D gene TRBD1, 5 bases. This CDR3 contains 13 residues. V dropped 1 base and J dropped 6 bases, with 10 bases sitting between them. The germline V gene has CDR1 MNHEY and CDR2 SMNVEV (reference sequence). The CDR3 DNA reads TGTGCCAGCAGTTTATATGCAGGGCCCGAGCAGTACTTC. It translates to CASSLYAGPEQYF.

CDR3 loop: CASSPAKEGYTF. The CDR3 bases are TGTGCCAGTTCCCCAGCCAAGGAGGGCTACACCTTC. This chain links TRBV19 with TRBJ1-2; D remains unclear. Germline V lookup: CDR1 LNHDA, CDR2 SQIVND (reference sequence). There are 12 residues in the CDR3. V was trimmed by 8 bases and J by 8 bases, leaving 15 bases between them.

This clonotype was observed a handful of times. V is TRBV15 and J is TRBJ2-5, with 8 bases that match TRBD2. The J call could be wrong; TRBJ2-1 is a better fit for the DNA end. From germline, CDR1 is LNHNV and CDR2 YYDKDF (reference sequence). This CDR3 contains 16 residues. The CDR3 DNA sequence: TGTGCCACCAGCAGAGATGACGGGAGGGTCTACAATGAGCAGTTCTTC. It specifies CATSRDDGRVYNEQFF.

V and J are TRBV28 and TRBJ1-4; 8 positions agree with TRBD1. The CDR3 is 12 amino acids. J lost 7 bases, V lost 6 bases, and 1 base had no gene match. Per the germline V gene, CDR1 is MDHEN and CDR2 is SYDVKM. CDR3 coding DNA: TGTGCCAGCAGCACAGGGGGTGAAAAACTGTTTTTT. Translating gives CASSTGGEKLFF.

This clonotype showed up many times. The V gene is TRBV4-3, the J gene TRBJ2-7, with 11 bases lining up with TRBD1. The CDR3 is 16 residues long. Trimming took 3 bases from V and 3 from J; bases not matched to a gene: 7. The germline V gene encodes CDR1 LGHNA and CDR2 YSLEER. CDR3 nucleotides: TGCGCCAGCAGCCAGGAGCCGGGACAGGGGGGCTACGAGCAGTACTTC. It encodes CASSQEPGQGGYEQYF.

This chain links TRBV11-2 with TRBJ2-1; D remains ambiguous. Trimming removed 5 bases at V and 12 bases at J, with 11 bases between. Looked up from germline, CDR1 is SGHAT and CDR2 is FQNNGV. The CDR3 sequence is 11 residues long. CDR3 residues: CASSPTMGQFF. CDR3 nucleotide sequence: TGTGCCAGCAGCCCCACAATGGGGCAGTTCTTC.

The V and J genes are TRBV2 and TRBJ1-2; D may be TRBD1 (6 bases). CDR3 length equals 12 residues. V lost 4 bases, J lost 8 bases, and 11 bases lay in between. Germline CDR1 SNHLY, CDR2 FYNNEI. CDR3 bases: TGTGCCAGCAGTGTTACAGGGTTCGGCTACACCTTC. Protein sequence: CASSVTGFGYTF.

The V call is TRBV2, the J call TRBJ1-3; unclear D gene. Germline-derived CDR1 and CDR2 are SNHLY and FYNNEI. The V and J ends lost 9 bases and 2 bases respectively, with 8 bases between them. CDR3 length equals 12 residues. For the CDR3, the DNA is TGTGCCAGTCCAGGTCCTGGAAACACCATATATTTT. This sequence encodes CASPGPGNTIYF.